The 3 T cell receptor beta chains below all came from one sample that was sequenced in a study of cytomegalovirus exposure and HLA in healthy donors. TCRdb's table, derived via immunoSEQ multiplex PCR, lists solely in-frame clones and lacks some. The repertoire holds around 71,000 clones, about 94% seen once, with about 1.5% in the top ten. The sample taken for sequencing was PBMCs. All receptors come from a man younger than 35 in good health and CMV-seropositive.

This chain connects TRBV5-1 to TRBJ2-2; TRBD2 matches 7 bases. Germline V gives CDR1 SGHRS, CDR2 YFSETQ. V shed 1 base and J 5 bases; nucleotides not matched to a gene: 8. The CDR3 has 16 residues. The CDR3 DNA sequence: TGCGCCAGCAGCTTGATCGAGGGAGGGCAGACCGGGGAGCTGTTTTTT. Translating gives CASSLIEGGQTGELFF.

The chain has TRBV4-1 and TRBJ2-7; TRBD1 aligns across 9 bases. V gave up 1 base and J gave up 4 bases; unmatched junction bases: 5. CDR3 length: 15 amino acids. From germline, CDR1 is MGHRA and CDR2 YSYEKL. The CDR3 DNA follows: TGCGCCAGCAGCCAAGGACAGGGGGGGGTATACGAGCAGTACTTC. This translates into CASSQGQGGVYEQYF.

The chain has TRBV15 and TRBJ2-1; 7 bases fit TRBD1. Germline V gene data show CDR1 as LNHNV and CDR2 as YYDKDF (reference sequence). The CDR3 length is 14 residues. The J segment lost 1 base and the V segment lost 6 bases, leaving 3 bases of the junction unmatched. The CDR3 region has the DNA TGTGCCACCAGGACAGGGTCGTCCTACAATGAGCAGTTCTTC. Translation gives CATRTGSSYNEQFF.